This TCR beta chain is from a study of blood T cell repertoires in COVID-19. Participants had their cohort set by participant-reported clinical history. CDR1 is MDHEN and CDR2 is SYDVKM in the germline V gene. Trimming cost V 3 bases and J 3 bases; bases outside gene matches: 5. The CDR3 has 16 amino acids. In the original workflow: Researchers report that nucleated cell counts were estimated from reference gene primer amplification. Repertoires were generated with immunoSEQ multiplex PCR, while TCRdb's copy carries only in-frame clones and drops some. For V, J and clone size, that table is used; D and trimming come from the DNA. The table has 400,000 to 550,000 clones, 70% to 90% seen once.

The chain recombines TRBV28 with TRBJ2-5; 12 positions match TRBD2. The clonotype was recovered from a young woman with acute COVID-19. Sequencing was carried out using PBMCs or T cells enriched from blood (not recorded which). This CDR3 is CASSFRLAGEKETQYF. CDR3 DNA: TGTGCCAGCAGTTTCAGACTAGCGGGAGAGAAAGAGACCCAGTACTTC.